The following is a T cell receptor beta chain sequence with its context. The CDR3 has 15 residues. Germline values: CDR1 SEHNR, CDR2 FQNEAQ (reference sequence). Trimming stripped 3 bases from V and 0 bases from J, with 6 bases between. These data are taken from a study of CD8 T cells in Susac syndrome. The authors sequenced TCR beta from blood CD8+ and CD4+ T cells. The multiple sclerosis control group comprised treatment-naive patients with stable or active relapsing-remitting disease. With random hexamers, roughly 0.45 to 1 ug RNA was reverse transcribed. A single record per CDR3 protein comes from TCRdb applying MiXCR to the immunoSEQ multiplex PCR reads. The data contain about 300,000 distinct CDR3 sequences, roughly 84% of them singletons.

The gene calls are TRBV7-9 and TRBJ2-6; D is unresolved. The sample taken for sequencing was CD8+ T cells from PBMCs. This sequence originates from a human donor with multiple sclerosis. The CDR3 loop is CASSLYSSGANVLTF. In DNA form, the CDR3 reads TGTGCCAGCAGCTTGTATTCCTCTGGGGCCAACGTCCTGACTTTC.